What follows are 5 T cell receptor beta chains derived from one specimen sequenced in a study of CD8+CD57+ T cells in acquired aplastic anemia. Selection for sequencing was limited to patients who had shown CD8+CD57+ cell expansion by flow cytometry. CDR3 and TCR beta VDJ profiling relied on genomic DNA as the template. TCRdb independently ran MiXCR on the reads; one entry per CDR3 protein. The table records 200,000 to 300,000 distinct CDR3 sequences, approximately 82% of them present only once. Sequencing was carried out using sorted CD4+, CD8+, or CD8+CD57+ T cells (not recorded which) from PBMCs. These receptors all stem from a human donor with aplastic anemia.

The CDR3 DNA is TGTGCCACCAGTGAACGGGGGGGATACACAGATACGCAGTATTTT. As protein: CATSERGGYTDTQYF. The chain carries TRBV24-1 and TRBJ2-3; TRBD2 agrees at 8 bases. This CDR3 is built from 15 residues. Trimming at V came to 4 bases and at J to 2 bases, leaving 4 bases not matched to a gene. Germline loops: CDR1 KGHDR, CDR2 SFDVKD.

The chain has TRBV4-3 and TRBJ1-2, with a weak D call TRBD1 (6 bases). V lost 3 bases and J lost 2, with 7 bases in between. This CDR3 comprises 13 residues. CDR1 and CDR2 (germline): LGHNA, YSLEER. This chain's CDR3 is CASSHGGNYGYTF. CDR3 DNA sequence: TGCGCCAGCAGCCATGGGGGCAACTATGGCTACACCTTC.

A remark on this clonotype: Relative to the germline gene, one junction end is altered; a read error may explain this. This sequence joins TRBV9 and TRBJ2-3; the match to TRBD2 covers 8 bases. This CDR3 comprises 13 residues. Germline V gene data show CDR1 as SGDLS and CDR2 as YYNGEE. CDR3 in DNA: TGTGCCAGCAGCGACGGGGGGGCAAGCCGCAAGCATTTT. Protein product: CASSDGGASRKHF.

As for this clonotype: The junction does not match germline at one end; this may be a read error. The V gene is TRBV7-3, the J gene TRBJ1-1; no reliable D call. CDR1 SGHTA and CDR2 FQGTGA come from the germline V gene. This CDR3 has 14 residues. DNA of the CDR3: TGTGCCAGCAGCGCGGAGGCTGGACCCAATGGCGACACCTTT. Its translation: CASSAEAGPNGDTF.

This clonotype was seen at least ten times. The gene calls are TRBV29-1 and TRBJ2-5, with 12 bases that match TRBD2. Germline CDR1 reads SQVTM; CDR2 reads ANQGSEA. V dropped 3 bases and J dropped 5; count of bases not matched to a gene: 7. The CDR3 has 15 residues. The CDR3: CSVDASGRAGETQYF. The CDR3, as DNA: TGCAGCGTTGACGCTAGCGGGAGGGCCGGTGAGACCCAGTACTTC.